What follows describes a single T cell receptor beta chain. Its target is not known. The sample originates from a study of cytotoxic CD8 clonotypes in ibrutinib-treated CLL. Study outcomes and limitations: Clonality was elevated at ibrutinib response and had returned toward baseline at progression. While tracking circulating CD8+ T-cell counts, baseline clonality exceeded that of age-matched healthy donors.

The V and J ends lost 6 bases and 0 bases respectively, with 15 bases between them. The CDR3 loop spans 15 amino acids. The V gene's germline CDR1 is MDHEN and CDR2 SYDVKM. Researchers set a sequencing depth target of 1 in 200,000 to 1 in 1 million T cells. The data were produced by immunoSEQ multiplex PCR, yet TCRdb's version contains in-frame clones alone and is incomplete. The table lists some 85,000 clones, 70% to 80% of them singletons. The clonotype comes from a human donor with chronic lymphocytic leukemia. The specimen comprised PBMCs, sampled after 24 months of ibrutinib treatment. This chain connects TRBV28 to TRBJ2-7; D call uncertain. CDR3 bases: TGTGCCAGCAGCCTATCGACAATCAGCTCCTACGAGCAGTACTTC. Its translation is CASSLSTISSYEQYF.